The 14 T cell receptor beta chains in this list originate from one sample, sequenced in a study of cytomegalovirus exposure and HLA in healthy donors. PCR involved 60 Vbeta and 13 Jbeta primers. Here immunoSEQ multiplex PCR was the method, and the copy in TCRdb shows in-frame clones only, minus some. The sample includes 60,000 or so clones, 71% of them seen just once. Material: PBMCs. The receptors come from a middle-aged man in good health and CMV-seropositive.

V and J are TRBV18 and TRBJ1-1; D might be TRBD1 (5 bases). Per germline, CDR1 KGHSH and CDR2 LQKENI. The CDR3 has 16 amino acids. V was pared by 1 base and J by 1 base, with 13 bases between. Written as DNA, the CDR3 is TGTGCCAGCTCACCACTGAGCGGGGACTCGAACACTGAAGCTTTCTTT. It encodes CASSPLSGDSNTEAFF.

The J gene is TRBJ2-1, the V gene TRBV27, with D maybe TRBD2 (7 bases). The CDR3 contains 15 residues. V was trimmed by 5 bases and J by 5 bases, leaving 16 bases between them. CDR1 and CDR2 from the germline V gene are MNHEY and SMNVEV (reference sequence). CDR3 region: CASSVGRGGDNEQFF. The CDR3 coding sequence is TGTGCCAGCAGTGTCGGGAGAGGGGGGGACAATGAGCAGTTCTTC.

This clone was found once. This chain uses TRBV7-8 with TRBJ2-5; D unclear. Germline assignment: CDR1 SGHVS and CDR2 FQNEAQ. This CDR3 has 14 amino acids. Trimming shortened V by 3 bases and J by 0 bases, and 8 bases separated the two germline ends. CDR3 coding DNA: TGTGCCAGCAGCTTCGACTCGTACCAAGAGACCCAGTACTTC. Its translation: CASSFDSYQETQYF.

V usage is TRBV29-1 and J usage is TRBJ2-1; 11 nucleotides line up with TRBD2. Germline CDR1 and CDR2: SQVTM and ANQGSEA. V shed 6 bases and J 9 bases; nucleotides not matched to a gene: 10. This CDR3 comprises 14 residues. CDR3 DNA sequence: TGCAGCGTGGTTAGCGGGAGGGCCGCGGGTGAGCAGTTCTTC. Protein product: CSVVSGRAAGEQFF.

The V gene is TRBV2, the J gene TRBJ2-1; D remains ambiguous. The CDR3 has 12 amino acids. CDR1 SNHLY and CDR2 FYNNEI come from the germline V gene. V was shortened by 6 bases and J by 7 bases, with 10 bases between the two germline ends. CDR3 DNA sequence: TGTGCCAGCAGGAGACGACTGAATGAGCAGTTCTTC. Encoded protein: CASRRRLNEQFF.

The chain recombines TRBV6-1 with TRBJ1-2; 12 bases align to TRBD1. Germline trimming cut 4 bases from V and 8 bases from J; bases unmatched to any gene: 11. The CDR3 length is 16 residues. Germline lookup yields CDR1 MNHNS and CDR2 SASEGT. CDR3 DNA sequence: TGTGCCAGCAGTGCCCTCCCGGGACAGGGGGCTGGCGGCTACACCTTC. Encoded protein: CASSALPGQGAGGYTF.

The chain combines TRBV30 with TRBJ1-2; no firm D call. Germline V gene data show CDR1 as GTSNPN and CDR2 as SVGIG (reference sequence). V lost 2 bases, J lost 2 bases, and 9 bases lay in between. This CDR3 region has 13 residues. The CDR3 protein is CAWSPSRNYGYTF. The CDR3 DNA is TGTGCCTGGAGTCCCTCTCGGAACTATGGCTACACCTTC. The entire variable domain, with the rest obtained from reference TRBV30 and TRBJ1-2, is as follows: SQTIHQWPATLVQPVGSPLSLECTVEGTSNPNLYWYRQAAGRGLQLLFYSVGIGQISSEVPQNLSASRPQDRQFILSSKKLLLSDSGFYLCAWSPSRNYGYTFGSGTRLTVV.

This clone appeared a few times. The rearrangement links TRBV6-5 to TRBJ1-2; 7 positions agree with TRBD1. This CDR3 is built from 12 residues. CDR1 is MNHEY, CDR2 SVGAGI, per germline. J was trimmed by 11 bases and V by 6 bases; bases with no gene match: 9. CDR3 nucleotide sequence: TGTGCCAGCAGCCCCGAAGGGACAGATTACACCTTC. Translating gives CASSPEGTDYTF.

This chain connects TRBV30 to TRBJ1-6; possibly TRBD1 for D (6 bases). Looked up from germline, CDR1 is GTSNPN and CDR2 is SVGIG (reference sequence). The CDR3 is 13 amino acids. Trimming shortened V by 5 bases and J by 5 bases, and 10 bases separated the two germline ends. This CDR3 is CAWGRGDNSPLHF. CDR3 nucleotides: TGTGCCTGGGGCAGGGGTGATAATTCACCCCTCCACTTT.

About this clone itself: Compared with germline, one end of the junction differs, possibly owing to a read error. The chain is built from TRBV30 and TRBJ1-5; D is ambiguous. CDR1 and CDR2 from the germline V gene are GTSNPN and SVGIG (reference sequence). The CDR3 runs 13 residues. The CDR3 spells CARSPSSNQPQHF. The CDR3 bases are TGTGCCCGGAGTCCTAGTAGCAATCAGCCCCAGCATTTT.

This chain connects TRBV5-6 to TRBJ1-5, with 8 bases fitting TRBD1. CDR1 and CDR2 (germline): SGHDT, YYEEEE. The CDR3 length is 14 residues. Trimming cost V 3 bases and J 3 bases; bases outside gene matches: 2. CDR3 in amino acids: CASSSTGANQPQHF. The CDR3 DNA follows: TGTGCCAGCAGCTCGACAGGGGCCAATCAGCCCCAGCATTTT.

Points on this clone: A single base is all that separates this from a far larger clone, so a read error is likely. The V call is TRBV6-8, the J call TRBJ2-1, with D possibly being TRBD1 (6 bases). The CDR3 spans 16 residues. CDR1 is MNHGY and CDR2 is SAAAGT in the germline V gene. The CDR3 DNA follows: TGTGCCGGCAGTTATGCTTTGTCGACAGGCTACAATGAGCAGTTCTTC. This codes for CAGSYALSTGYNEQFF.

The rearrangement joins TRBV6-5 to TRBJ2-2, with a tentative D call TRBD1 (5 bases). Trimming removed 6 bases at V and 4 bases at J, with 15 bases between. CDR1 MNHEY and CDR2 SVGAGI come from the germline V gene. The CDR3 contains 15 residues. Here the CDR3 DNA reads TGTGCCAGCAGCCTCGACAGAGACCCCACCGGGGAGCTGTTTTTT. Its translation is CASSLDRDPTGELFF.

This chain uses TRBV19 with TRBJ2-7; 13 positions agree with TRBD2. The ends lost 6 bases at V and 2 bases at J; junction bases unmatched: 4. This CDR3 is 15 amino acids long. Germline CDR1 is LNHDA and CDR2 is SQIVND (reference sequence). In DNA, the CDR3 is TGTGCCAGTAGGAAGACTAGCGGGAGGCCCTACGAGCAGTACTTC. Translation: CASRKTSGRPYEQYF.